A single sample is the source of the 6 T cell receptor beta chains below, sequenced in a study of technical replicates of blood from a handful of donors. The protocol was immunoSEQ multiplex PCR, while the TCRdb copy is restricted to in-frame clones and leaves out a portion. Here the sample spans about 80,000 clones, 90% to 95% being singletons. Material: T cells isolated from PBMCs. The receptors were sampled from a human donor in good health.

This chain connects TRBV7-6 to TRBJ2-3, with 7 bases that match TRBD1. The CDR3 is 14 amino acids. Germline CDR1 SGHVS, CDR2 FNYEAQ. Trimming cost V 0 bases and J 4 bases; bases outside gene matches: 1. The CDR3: CASSLAGGSDTQYF. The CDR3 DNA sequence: TGTGCCAGCAGCTTAGCAGGGGGCTCAGATACGCAGTATTTT.

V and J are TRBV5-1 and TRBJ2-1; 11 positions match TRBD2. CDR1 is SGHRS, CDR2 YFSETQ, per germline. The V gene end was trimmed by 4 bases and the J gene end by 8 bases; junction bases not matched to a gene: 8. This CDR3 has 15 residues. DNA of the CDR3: TGCGCCAGCAGCACTACTAGCGGGAGATTCGATGAGCAGTTCTTC. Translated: CASSTTSGRFDEQFF.

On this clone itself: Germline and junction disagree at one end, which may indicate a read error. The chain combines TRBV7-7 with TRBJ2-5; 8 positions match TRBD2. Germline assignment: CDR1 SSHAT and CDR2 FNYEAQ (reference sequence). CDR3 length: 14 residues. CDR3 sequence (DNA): TGTGCTAGCAGCACGGGACTAGTGTACGAGACCCAGTACTTC. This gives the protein CASSTGLVYETQYF.

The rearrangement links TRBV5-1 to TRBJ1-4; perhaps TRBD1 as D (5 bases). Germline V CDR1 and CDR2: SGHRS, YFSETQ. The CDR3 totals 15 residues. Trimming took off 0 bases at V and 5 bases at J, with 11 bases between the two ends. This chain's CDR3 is CASSLGTRTNEKLFF. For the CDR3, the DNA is TGCGCCAGCAGCTTGGGGACACGGACAAATGAAAAACTGTTTTTT. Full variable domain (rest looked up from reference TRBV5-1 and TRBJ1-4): KAGVTQTPRYLIKTRGQQVTLSCSPISGHRSVSWYQQTPGQGLQFLFEYFSETQRNKGNFPGRFSGRQFSNSRSEMNVSTLELGDSALYLCASSLGTRTNEKLFFGSGTQLSVL.

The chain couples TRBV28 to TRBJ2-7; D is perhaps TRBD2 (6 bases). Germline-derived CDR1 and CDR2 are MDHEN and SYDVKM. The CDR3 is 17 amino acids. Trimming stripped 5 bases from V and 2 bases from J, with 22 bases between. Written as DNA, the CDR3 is TGTGCCAGCAGTCCATCAGGGCTAGCGTCGGCGGCCTACGAGCAGTACTTC. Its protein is CASSPSGLASAAYEQYF.

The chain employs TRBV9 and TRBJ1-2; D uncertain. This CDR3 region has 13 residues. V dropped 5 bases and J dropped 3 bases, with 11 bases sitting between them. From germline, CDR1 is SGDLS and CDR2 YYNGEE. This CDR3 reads CASRTNGYYGYTF. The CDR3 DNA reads TGTGCCAGCAGGACAAATGGATACTATGGCTACACCTTC.